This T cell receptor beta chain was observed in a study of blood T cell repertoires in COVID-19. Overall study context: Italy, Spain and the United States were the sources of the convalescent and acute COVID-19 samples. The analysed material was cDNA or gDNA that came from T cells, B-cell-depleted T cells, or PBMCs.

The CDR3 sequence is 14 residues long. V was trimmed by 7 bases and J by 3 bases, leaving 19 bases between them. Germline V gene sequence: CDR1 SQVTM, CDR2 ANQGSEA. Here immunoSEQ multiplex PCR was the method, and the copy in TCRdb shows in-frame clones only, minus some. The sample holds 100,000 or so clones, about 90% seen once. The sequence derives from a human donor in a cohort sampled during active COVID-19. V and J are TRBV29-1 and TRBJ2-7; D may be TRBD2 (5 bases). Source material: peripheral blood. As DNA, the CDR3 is TGCAGCGCCGATCAGGCGGGCAATGGCTACGAGCAGTACTTC. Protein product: CSADQAGNGYEQYF.